The 25 T cell receptor beta chains given below trace back to one sample, sequenced in a study of T cell responses to AZD1222 COVID-19 vaccine. The assay was immunoSEQ multiplex PCR, and TCRdb's table has in-frame clones only and misses some. The table records under 150,000 clones, roughly 90% of them present only once. Sequencing used peripheral blood, obtained on day 0 of AZD1222 vaccination. The receptors were sampled from an adult in good health.

This clone was recorded only once. The genes are TRBV5-4 and TRBJ2-7, with 10 bases identical to TRBD2. Germline V gene data show CDR1 as SGHNT and CDR2 as YYREEE (reference sequence). The CDR3 runs 15 residues. With 0 bases clipped from V and 2 bases from J, the junction kept 2 bases outside the gene matches. CDR3 sequence: CASSLAGLAAYEQYF. The CDR3 DNA sequence: TGTGCCAGCAGCTTGGCCGGACTAGCGGCCTACGAGCAGTACTTC.

This clone was seen just once. The chain carries TRBV27 and TRBJ1-2; D possibly corresponds to TRBD1 (6 bases). V dropped 8 bases and J dropped 3 bases, with 13 bases sitting between them. The germline V gene encodes CDR1 MNHEY and CDR2 SMNVEV (reference sequence). The CDR3 is 13 residues long. Here the CDR3 reads CASRRQEHYGYTF. CDR3 sequence (DNA): TGTGCCAGCCGACGACAGGAGCACTATGGCTACACCTTC.

The chain is built from TRBV19 and TRBJ2-1; D is uncertain. This CDR3 is built from 15 residues. With 2 bases removed from V and 6 bases from J, the gap between germline ends came to 14 bases. Germline V gene data show CDR1 as LNHDA and CDR2 as SQIVND (reference sequence). CDR3 region: CASSISNRLTNEQFF. The DNA of the CDR3 is TGTGCCAGTAGTATAAGTAATCGCCTGACCAATGAGCAGTTCTTC.

The J gene is TRBJ2-7, the V gene TRBV7-2, with 7 positions matching TRBD1. The V segment lost 5 bases and the J segment 4 bases; nucleotides outside the gene matches: 11. The germline V gene has CDR1 SGHTA and CDR2 FQGNSA. This CDR3 contains 15 residues. CDR3 amino acids: CASSLGAGGVYEQYF. DNA of the CDR3: TGTGCCAGCAGCCTCGGGGCAGGGGGTGTATACGAGCAGTACTTC.

V usage is TRBV7-8 and J usage is TRBJ2-5; tentative D call: TRBD2 (5 bases). The germline CDR1 and CDR2 sequences are SGHVS and FQNEAQ. V lost 5 bases to trimming and J lost 3 bases, with 16 bases between them. The CDR3 contains 15 residues. As DNA, the CDR3 is TGTGCCAGCAGCCACCGACGAGGGATCGAAGAGACCCAGTACTTC. This sequence encodes CASSHRRGIEETQYF.

The rearrangement joins TRBV19 to TRBJ2-7; D unclear. V was clipped by 4 bases and J by 3 bases, with 10 bases between them. The CDR3 is 13 residues long. Germline V gene lookup returns CDR1 LNHDA and CDR2 SQIVND (reference sequence). In DNA, the CDR3 is TGTGCCAGTAGTAGAGGCGGAGACTACGAGCAGTACTTC. This encodes CASSRGGDYEQYF.

This chain links TRBV5-6 with TRBJ1-2; D remains unclear. Trimming removed 1 base from V and 7 bases from J, with 5 bases in between. Germline CDR1 reads SGHDT; CDR2 reads YYEEEE. There are 11 residues in the CDR3. The CDR3 region has the DNA TGTGCCAGCAGCTTGACGGGTGGCTACACCTTC. Protein sequence: CASSLTGGYTF.

The chain joins TRBV28 to TRBJ2-5; weak D call: TRBD1 (7 bases). CDR3 length equals 13 residues. Germline V gives CDR1 MDHEN, CDR2 SYDVKM. V was cut by 8 bases and J by 2 bases, with 12 bases left in between. In DNA, the CDR3 is TGTGCCAGCGGTCCAGGGGGGCAAGAGACCCAGTACTTC. Encoded protein: CASGPGGQETQYF.

This chain connects TRBV29-1 to TRBJ1-2; 9 positions match TRBD1. V lost 4 bases and J lost 0; bases outside the gene matches: 3. CDR3 length: 14 amino acids. From germline, CDR1 is SQVTM and CDR2 ANQGSEA. The CDR3 loop is CSVVGQGANYGYTF. In nucleotides, the CDR3 is TGCAGCGTTGTGGGACAGGGAGCTAACTATGGCTACACCTTC.

Only one count was recorded for this clone. The rearrangement uses TRBV19 and TRBJ1-1, with D possibly being TRBD1 (5 bases). V was clipped by 4 bases and J by 1 base, with 7 bases between them. The CDR3 extends over 13 amino acids. Per the germline V gene, CDR1 is LNHDA and CDR2 is SQIVND (reference sequence). The CDR3 protein is CASSTDRNTEAFF. Here the CDR3 DNA reads TGTGCCAGTAGTACTGACAGGAACACTGAAGCTTTCTTT.

CDR3 DNA sequence: TGCAGTGCGAAACAGGGGGAAGCTTTCTTT. This gives the protein CSAKQGEAFF. This rearrangement joins TRBV20-1 to TRBJ1-1; TRBD1 agrees at 7 bases. Trimming removed 6 bases from V and 8 bases from J; junction bases left unmatched: 3. This CDR3 region has 10 residues. Germline V gives CDR1 DFQATT, CDR2 SNEGSKA (reference sequence).

The chain is built from TRBV15 and TRBJ1-1, with 12 bases matching TRBD1. Trimming at V came to 9 bases and at J to 4 bases, leaving 6 bases not matched to a gene. Germline lookup yields CDR1 LNHNV and CDR2 YYDKDF (reference sequence). The CDR3 consists of 14 residues. The DNA for the CDR3 is TGTGCCACGGGGACAGGGGGCGCGGTCACTGAAGCTTTCTTT. Translated: CATGTGGAVTEAFF.

The V and J genes are TRBV19 and TRBJ1-2; TRBD1 aligns across 7 bases. V shed 9 bases, J shed 6 bases, and the junction held 10 bases outside the gene matches. Germline CDR1 and CDR2: LNHDA and SQIVND (reference sequence). This CDR3 spans 13 amino acids. The CDR3 here is CASLSTGVHGYTF. CDR3 sequence (DNA): TGTGCCAGCCTTTCTACAGGGGTACATGGCTACACCTTC. The variable domain in full, completed from reference TRBV19 and TRBJ1-2, reads DGGITQSPKYLFRKEGQNVTLSCEQNLNHDAMYWYRQDPGQGLRLIYYSQIVNDFQKGDIAEGYSVSREKKESFPLTVTSAQKNPTAFYLCASLSTGVHGYTFGSGTRLTVV.

The chain couples TRBV6-5 to TRBJ1-2; 8 nucleotides agree with TRBD1. The CDR3 extends over 14 amino acids. The J segment lost 2 bases and the V segment lost 6 bases, leaving 5 bases of the junction unmatched. Germline V gives CDR1 MNHEY, CDR2 SVGAGI. The CDR3 DNA reads TGTGCCAGCAGCCACGGACAGGGAAACTATGGCTACACCTTC. It specifies CASSHGQGNYGYTF.

The chain is built from TRBV5-1 and TRBJ2-1, with 10 bases fitting TRBD1. Germline assignment: CDR1 SGHRS and CDR2 YFSETQ. There are 15 residues in the CDR3. The V segment lost 2 bases and the J segment 8 bases; nucleotides outside the gene matches: 7. This CDR3 is CASSFRDRGIDEQFF. For the CDR3, the DNA is TGCGCCAGCAGCTTCCGGGACAGGGGTATCGATGAGCAGTTCTTC. The whole variable domain, remainder taken from reference TRBV5-1 and TRBJ2-1, is KAGVTQTPRYLIKTRGQQVTLSCSPISGHRSVSWYQQTPGQGLQFLFEYFSETQRNKGNFPGRFSGRQFSNSRSEMNVSTLELGDSALYLCASSFRDRGIDEQFFGPGTRLTVL.

The J gene is TRBJ1-1, the V gene TRBV7-2; no reliable D call. The germline gives CDR1 SGHTA, CDR2 FQGNSA. The CDR3 consists of 19 residues. With 0 bases removed from V and 0 bases from J, the gap between germline ends came to 20 bases. The CDR3 sequence: CASSLAFGQTMSMNTEAFF. The CDR3 DNA reads as TGTGCCAGCAGCTTAGCATTTGGGCAAACGATGTCTATGAACACTGAAGCTTTCTTT.

This chain joins TRBV7-8 and TRBJ2-7, with D possibly TRBD2 on 5 matching bases. This CDR3 region has 13 residues. The germline V and J ends were trimmed by 1 base and 4 bases, with 8 bases remaining between them. Germline V lookup: CDR1 SGHVS, CDR2 FQNEAQ. CDR3 residues: CASSLGRGYEQYF. For the CDR3, the DNA is TGTGCCAGCAGCTTAGGACGAGGGTACGAGCAGTACTTC.

This CDR3 reads CASSRGGQQPQHF. In DNA, the CDR3 is TGTGCCAGCAGTAGGGGGGGGCAACAGCCCCAGCATTTT. This sequence joins TRBV2 and TRBJ1-5; maybe TRBD1 (6 bases). CDR1 is SNHLY, CDR2 FYNNEI, per germline. The V end lost 5 bases, the J end lost 7 bases, and 12 bases lay between the germline ends. The CDR3 consists of 13 residues.

This chain connects TRBV19 to TRBJ1-6; no clear D gene. CDR1 and CDR2 (germline): LNHDA, SQIVND (reference sequence). CDR3 size: 15 residues. V was trimmed by 3 bases and J by 4 bases, leaving 10 bases between them. CDR3 sequence: CASSIEDPYNSPLHF. The CDR3 DNA sequence: TGTGCCAGTAGTATCGAGGACCCGTATAATTCACCCCTCCACTTT.

This chain links TRBV5-1 with TRBJ2-1, with D perhaps matching TRBD2 (5 bases). Trimming took off 1 base at V and 1 base at J, with 9 bases between the two ends. This CDR3 has 15 residues. Looked up from germline, CDR1 is SGHRS and CDR2 is YFSETQ. CDR3 amino acids: CASSLQVASYNEQFF. As DNA, the CDR3 is TGCGCCAGCAGCTTGCAAGTAGCGTCCTACAATGAGCAGTTCTTC.

The V call is TRBV4-1, the J call TRBJ1-5; 9 nucleotides match TRBD1. This CDR3 region has 17 residues. Germline CDR1 and CDR2: MGHRA and YSYEKL. V gave up 0 bases and J gave up 4 bases; unmatched junction bases: 7. CDR3 in amino acids: CASSQEAGTGQNQPQHF. DNA of the CDR3: TGCGCCAGCAGCCAAGAAGCTGGGACAGGGCAAAATCAGCCCCAGCATTTT.

This sequence joins TRBV7-9 and TRBJ1-4; the D gene is possibly TRBD1 (5 bases). The CDR3 has 13 residues. The germline V and J ends were trimmed by 6 bases and 8 bases, with 13 bases remaining between them. Germline V CDR1 and CDR2: SEHNR, FQNEAQ (reference sequence). CDR3 region: CASSSREKEKLFF. The CDR3 region has the DNA TGTGCCAGCAGTTCCAGGGAAAAAGAAAAACTGTTTTTT.

The rearrangement links TRBV7-2 to TRBJ2-3, with 11 nucleotides matching TRBD2. The CDR3 contains 16 residues. The germline V gene encodes CDR1 SGHTA and CDR2 FQGNSA. J gave up 4 bases and V 4 bases, and 7 bases lay outside the gene matches. The CDR3 spells CASSSETSGKSDTQYF. The CDR3 bases are TGTGCCAGCAGCTCCGAGACTAGCGGGAAGTCAGATACGCAGTATTTT.

The rearrangement links TRBV9 to TRBJ2-5, with D possibly being TRBD2 (6 bases). The CDR3 loop spans 15 amino acids. The germline V gene has CDR1 SGDLS and CDR2 YYNGEE. Trimming removed 0 bases from V and 4 bases from J, with 13 bases in between. The CDR3 nucleotides are TGTGCCAGCAGCGTAGTCCCCTTCGGGGGAGAGACCCAGTACTTC. Amino acid sequence: CASSVVPFGGETQYF.

The V and J genes are TRBV19 and TRBJ1-4; D possibly corresponds to TRBD1 (6 bases). CDR1 LNHDA and CDR2 SQIVND come from the germline V gene (reference sequence). CDR3 length: 17 residues. V shed 6 bases and J shed 0 bases, with 17 bases lying between them. CDR3 region: CASSPNTGPATNEKLFF. The CDR3 DNA reads as TGTGCCAGTAGCCCTAATACAGGGCCCGCAACTAATGAAAAACTGTTTTTT.